This TCR beta chain was recovered during a study of blood T cell repertoires in COVID-19. Study-wide background: Acute and convalescent COVID-19 specimens originated in the United States, Italy and Spain. T cells, B-cell-depleted T cells, or PBMCs supplied cDNA or gDNA.

Original processing notes: From reference gene primer amplification, estimates of nucleated cell counts were derived. Using immunoSEQ multiplex PCR, the repertoire was profiled, and TCRdb retains in-frame clones only, with some absent. D and trimming were read from the DNA, whereas the V and J calls and clone size are those reported in that table. The repertoire holds tens of thousands of clones, with approximately 78% as singletons. This CDR3 has 14 residues. The V gene's germline CDR1 is KGHSH and CDR2 LQKENI. Unmatched junction bases numbered 8, after V lost 5 bases and J lost 5 bases. Sample: peripheral blood. This sequence joins TRBV18 and TRBJ1-1; 7 positions match TRBD1. The sequence was collected from a middle-aged man with active or convalescent COVID-19. The CDR3 reads CASSGTQGGTEAFF. In DNA, the CDR3 is TGTGCCAGCTCAGGGACCCAGGGGGGTACTGAAGCTTTCTTT. Drawing the rest from reference TRBV18 and TRBJ1-1, the complete variable domain is NAGVMQNPRHLVRRRGQEARLRCSPMKGHSHVYWYRQLPEEGLKFMVYLQKENIIDESGMPKERFSAEFPKEGPSILRIQQVVRGDSAAYFCASSGTQGGTEAFFGQGTRLTVV.